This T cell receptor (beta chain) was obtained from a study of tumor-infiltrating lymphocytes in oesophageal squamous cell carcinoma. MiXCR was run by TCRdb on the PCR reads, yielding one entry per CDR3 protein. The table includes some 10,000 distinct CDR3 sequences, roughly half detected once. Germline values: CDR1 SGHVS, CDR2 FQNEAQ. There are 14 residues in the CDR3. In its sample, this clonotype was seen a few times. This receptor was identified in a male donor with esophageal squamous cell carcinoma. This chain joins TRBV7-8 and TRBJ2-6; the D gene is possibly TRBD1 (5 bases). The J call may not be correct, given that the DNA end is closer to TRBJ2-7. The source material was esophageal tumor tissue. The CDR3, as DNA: TGTGCCAGCAGCTTAAGACAAAACCAGGGCGAGCAGTACTTC. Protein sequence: CASSLRQNQGEQYF.